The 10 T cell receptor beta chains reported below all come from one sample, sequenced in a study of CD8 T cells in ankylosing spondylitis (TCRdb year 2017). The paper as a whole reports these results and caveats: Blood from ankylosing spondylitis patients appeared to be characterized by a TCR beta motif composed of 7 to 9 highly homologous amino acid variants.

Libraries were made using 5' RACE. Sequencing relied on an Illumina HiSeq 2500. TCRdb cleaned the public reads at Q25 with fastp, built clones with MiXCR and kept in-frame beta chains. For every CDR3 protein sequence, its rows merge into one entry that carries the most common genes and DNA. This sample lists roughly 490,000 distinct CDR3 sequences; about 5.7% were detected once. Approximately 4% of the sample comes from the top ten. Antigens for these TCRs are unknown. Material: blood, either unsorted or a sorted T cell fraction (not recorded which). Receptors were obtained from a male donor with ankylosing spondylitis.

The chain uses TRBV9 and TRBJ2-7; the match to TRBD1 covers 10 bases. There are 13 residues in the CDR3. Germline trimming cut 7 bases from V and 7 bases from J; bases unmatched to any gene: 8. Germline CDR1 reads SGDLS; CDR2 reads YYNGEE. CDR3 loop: CASSSGQGFEQYF. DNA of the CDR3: TGTGCCAGCTCCTCGGGACAGGGGTTTGAGCAGTACTTC. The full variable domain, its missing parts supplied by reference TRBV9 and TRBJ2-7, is DSGVTQTPKHLITATGQRVTLRCSPRSGDLSVYWYQQSLDQGLQFLIQYYNGEERAKGNILERFSAQQFPDLHSELNLSSLELGDSALYFCASSSGQGFEQYFGPGTRLTVT.

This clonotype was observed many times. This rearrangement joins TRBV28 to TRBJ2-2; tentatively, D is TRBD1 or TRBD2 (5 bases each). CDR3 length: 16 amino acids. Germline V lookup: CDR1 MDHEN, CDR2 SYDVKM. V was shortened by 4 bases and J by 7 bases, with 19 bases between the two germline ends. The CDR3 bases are TGTGCCAGCAGTTCACCCGGGGCACCGAGGGTCGGGGAGCTGTTTTTT. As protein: CASSSPGAPRVGELFF.

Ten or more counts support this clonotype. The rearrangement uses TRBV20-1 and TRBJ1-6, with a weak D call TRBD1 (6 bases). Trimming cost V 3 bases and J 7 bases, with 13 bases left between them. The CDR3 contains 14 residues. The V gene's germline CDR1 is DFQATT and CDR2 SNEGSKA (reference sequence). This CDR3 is CSASSGHFNSPLHF. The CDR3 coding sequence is TGCAGTGCTAGCTCGGGACACTTCAATTCACCCCTCCACTTT.

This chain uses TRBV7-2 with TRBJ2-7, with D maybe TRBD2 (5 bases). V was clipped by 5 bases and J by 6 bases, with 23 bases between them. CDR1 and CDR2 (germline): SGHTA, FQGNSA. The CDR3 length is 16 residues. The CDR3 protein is CASSALPLGSGGEQYF. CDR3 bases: TGTGCCAGCAGCGCTCTTCCGTTAGGATCCGGAGGCGAGCAGTACTTC.

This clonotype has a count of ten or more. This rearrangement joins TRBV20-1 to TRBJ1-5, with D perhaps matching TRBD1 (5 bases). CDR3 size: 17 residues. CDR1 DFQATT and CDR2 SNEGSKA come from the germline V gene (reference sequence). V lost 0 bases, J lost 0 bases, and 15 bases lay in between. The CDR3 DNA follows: TGCAGTGCTAGAGATCTGAGGCGGACACATAGCAATCAGCCCCAGCATTTT. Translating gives CSARDLRRTHSNQPQHF.

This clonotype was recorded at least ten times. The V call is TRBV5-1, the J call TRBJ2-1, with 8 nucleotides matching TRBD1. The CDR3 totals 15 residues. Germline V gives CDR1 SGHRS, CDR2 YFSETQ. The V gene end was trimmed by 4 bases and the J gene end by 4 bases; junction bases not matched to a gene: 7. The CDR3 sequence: CASSPAGGRYNEQFF. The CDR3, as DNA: TGCGCCAGCAGCCCCGCAGGGGGCCGGTACAATGAGCAGTTCTTC.

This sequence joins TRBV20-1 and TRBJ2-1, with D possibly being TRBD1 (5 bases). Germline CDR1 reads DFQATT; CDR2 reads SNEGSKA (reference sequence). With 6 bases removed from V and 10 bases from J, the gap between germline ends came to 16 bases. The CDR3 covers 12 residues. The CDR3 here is CSARIRPGEQFF. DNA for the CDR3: TGCAGTGCCAGAATCAGGCCAGGGGAGCAGTTCTTC.

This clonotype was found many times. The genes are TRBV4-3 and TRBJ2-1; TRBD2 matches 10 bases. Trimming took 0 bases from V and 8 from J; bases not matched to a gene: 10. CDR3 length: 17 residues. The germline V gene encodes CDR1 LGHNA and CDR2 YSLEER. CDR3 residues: CASSQEASGRMLDEQFF. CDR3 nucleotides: TGCGCCAGCAGCCAAGAGGCTAGCGGGAGAATGTTGGATGAGCAGTTCTTC.

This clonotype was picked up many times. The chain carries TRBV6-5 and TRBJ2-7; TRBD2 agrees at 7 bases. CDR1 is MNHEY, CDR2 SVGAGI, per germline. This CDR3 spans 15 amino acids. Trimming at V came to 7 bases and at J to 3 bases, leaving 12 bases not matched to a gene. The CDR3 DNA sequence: TGTGCCAGCATTAATCCGACTAGCCGGTTCTACGAGCAGTACTTC. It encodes CASINPTSRFYEQYF.

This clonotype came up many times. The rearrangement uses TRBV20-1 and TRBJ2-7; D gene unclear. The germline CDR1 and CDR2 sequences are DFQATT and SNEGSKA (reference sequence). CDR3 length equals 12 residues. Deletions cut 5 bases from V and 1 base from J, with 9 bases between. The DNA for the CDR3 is TGCAGTGCTCTCACACCGTCCTACGAGCAGTACTTC. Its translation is CSALTPSYEQYF.